Below are 21 T cell receptor beta chains sequenced from a single sample in a study of cytomegalovirus exposure and HLA in healthy donors. This PCR relied on a set of 60 Vbeta primers and 13 Jbeta primers. TCRdb's table, derived via immunoSEQ multiplex PCR, lists solely in-frame clones and lacks some. The table has some 150,000 clones, roughly 77% seen once. Input material: PBMCs. The receptor set was obtained from a woman aged 25 to 39 in good health and CMV-seronegative.

This clone was counted between two and nine times. This sequence joins TRBV4-1 and TRBJ2-1; TRBD1 agrees at 10 bases. Looked up from germline, CDR1 is MGHRA and CDR2 is YSYEKL. The V gene end was trimmed by 3 bases and the J gene end by 3 bases; junction bases not matched to a gene: 8. This CDR3 region has 17 residues. For the CDR3, the DNA is TGCGCCAGCAGCCAGTATTCCGGGACAGGGGACTACAATGAGCAGTTCTTC. The encoded protein is CASSQYSGTGDYNEQFF.

The chain joins TRBV7-2 to TRBJ1-2; D call uncertain. The CDR3 runs to 11 residues. Trimming removed 4 bases from V and 7 bases from J, with 7 bases in between. The germline V gene encodes CDR1 SGHTA and CDR2 FQGNSA. The CDR3 DNA follows: TGTGCCAGCAGCTCCCCGGGTGGCTACACCTTC. Translating it yields CASSSPGGYTF.

The V gene is TRBV5-1, the J gene TRBJ2-5; the match to TRBD2 covers 11 bases. V was pared by 3 bases and J by 5 bases, with 12 bases of the junction left unmatched. The CDR3 runs 17 residues. CDR1 and CDR2 (germline): SGHRS, YFSETQ. In nucleotides, the CDR3 is TGCGCCAGCAGCTCCCCATCTAGCGGGAGGAATGCGGAGACCCAGTACTTC. Translation: CASSSPSSGRNAETQYF.

The rearrangement uses TRBV29-1 and TRBJ2-6, with D tentatively TRBD1 (6 bases). The CDR3 consists of 12 residues. Germline V gives CDR1 SQVTM, CDR2 ANQGSEA. The germline V and J ends were trimmed by 7 bases and 9 bases, with 13 bases remaining between them. CDR3 sequence: CSAGTPHNVLTF. The CDR3 DNA follows: TGCAGCGCCGGGACACCCCACAACGTCCTGACTTTC.

This clone has more than one count but fewer than ten. Here the CDR3 DNA reads TGTGCCAGCAGCCCCAGGGGATCCGACACTGAAGCTTTCTTT. Its translation is CASSPRGSDTEAFF. The chain is built from TRBV7-3 and TRBJ1-1, with D perhaps TRBD1 (6 bases). V gave up 5 bases and J gave up 3 bases, with 13 bases separating them. This CDR3 is built from 14 residues. The germline gives CDR1 SGHTA, CDR2 FQGTGA.

The J gene is TRBJ2-5, the V gene TRBV7-3; possible D gene TRBD2, 6 bases. The V and J ends lost 5 bases and 5 bases respectively, with 12 bases between them. Germline loops: CDR1 SGHTA, CDR2 FQGTGA. The CDR3 has 13 residues. The CDR3 protein is CASSALAEETQYF. The DNA of the CDR3 is TGTGCCAGCAGCGCACTAGCAGAGGAGACCCAGTACTTC.

The V gene is TRBV11-2, the J gene TRBJ1-6, with 7 bases identical to TRBD1. CDR1 is SGHAT, CDR2 FQNNGV, per germline. CDR3 size: 15 residues. Trimming took 0 bases from V and 9 from J; bases not matched to a gene: 5. CDR3: CASSLEAGGTSPLHF. As DNA, the CDR3 is TGTGCCAGCAGCTTAGAGGCAGGGGGAACTTCACCCCTCCACTTT.

The gene calls are TRBV2 and TRBJ1-3; possible D gene TRBD1, 5 bases. V lost 3 bases to trimming and J lost 2 bases, with 11 bases between them. Germline loops: CDR1 SNHLY, CDR2 FYNNEI. The CDR3 loop spans 15 amino acids. The CDR3 spells CASSDLRGTGNTIYF. Here the CDR3 DNA reads TGTGCCAGCAGTGACCTAAGGGGAACTGGAAACACCATATATTTT.

This clone was seen only once. The gene calls are TRBV5-6 and TRBJ1-5; D gene uncertain. Per germline, CDR1 SGHDT and CDR2 YYEEEE. V dropped 0 bases and J dropped 2 bases, with 9 bases sitting between them. The CDR3 is 15 residues long. CDR3 in DNA: TGTGCCAGCAGCTTGGGACCAGAGGGCAATCAGCCCCAGCATTTT. This encodes CASSLGPEGNQPQHF.

The chain carries TRBV19 and TRBJ1-1; D gene ambiguous. Germline loops: CDR1 LNHDA, CDR2 SQIVND (reference sequence). The CDR3 has 16 residues. Trimming left V 3 bases short and J 0 bases short, with 14 bases between. CDR3 residues: CASSIGLVQLNTEAFF. In DNA, the CDR3 is TGTGCCAGTAGTATTGGTTTGGTACAGTTGAACACTGAAGCTTTCTTT.

This clone was counted only a few times. The chain recombines TRBV19 with TRBJ2-5; either TRBD1 or TRBD2 may fit D (5 bases each). The J call may be in error: the DNA end matches TRBJ2-7 better. The CDR3 totals 14 residues. Germline V lookup: CDR1 LNHDA, CDR2 SQIVND (reference sequence). The CDR3 spells CASSMDGGSYEQYF. The CDR3 region has the DNA TGTGCCAGTAGTATGGATGGGGGCTCCTACGAGCAGTACTTC.

The chain couples TRBV30 to TRBJ2-7, with 14 bases matching TRBD2. The V gene's germline CDR1 is GTSNPN and CDR2 SVGIG (reference sequence). J gave up 6 bases and V 5 bases, and 12 bases lay outside the gene matches. The length of the CDR3 is 16 residues. The CDR3 DNA follows: TGTGCCTGGGATGGACTAGCGGGAGGAACTTTGGGCGAGCAGTACTTC. Its translation: CAWDGLAGGTLGEQYF.

The genes are TRBV6-1 and TRBJ1-2; a possible D gene is TRBD1 (5 bases). Deletions cut 1 base from V and 6 bases from J, with 18 bases between. The CDR3 spans 16 residues. The germline V gene has CDR1 MNHNS and CDR2 SASEGT. The CDR3 DNA reads as TGTGCCAGCAGTGAAGAGGGACTCCTACGAGGGAATGGCTACACCTTC. This gives the protein CASSEEGLLRGNGYTF.

This clone has just one count. The rearrangement joins TRBV9 to TRBJ2-1, with 11 nucleotides matching TRBD2. V lost 0 bases, J lost 6 bases, and 5 bases stayed unmatched. The CDR3 has 16 amino acids. Germline V lookup: CDR1 SGDLS, CDR2 YYNGEE. CDR3 in amino acids: CASSVGGTSGVNEQFF. The CDR3 DNA sequence: TGTGCCAGCAGCGTAGGAGGGACTAGCGGTGTCAATGAGCAGTTCTTC.

The chain couples TRBV5-5 to TRBJ1-1, with 7 bases lining up with TRBD1. Germline V CDR1 and CDR2: SGHKS, YYEKEE (reference sequence). Unmatched junction bases numbered 7, after V lost 0 bases and J lost 8 bases. The CDR3 is 14 amino acids. The chain's CDR3 is CASSLVSRTGEAFF. The CDR3 DNA is TGTGCCAGCAGCTTGGTTTCCCGGACAGGAGAAGCTTTCTTT. Filled out from reference TRBV5-5 and TRBJ1-1, the complete variable domain reads DAGVTQSPTHLIKTRGQQVTLRCSPISGHKSVSWYQQVLGQGPQFIFQYYEKEERGRGNFPDRFSARQFPNYSSELNVNALLLGDSALYLCASSLVSRTGEAFFGQGTRLTVV.

The rearrangement uses TRBV18 and TRBJ2-7; TRBD2 matches 11 bases. CDR1 KGHSH and CDR2 LQKENI come from the germline V gene. V gave up 6 bases and J gave up 3 bases; unmatched junction bases: 1. This CDR3 comprises 13 residues. The CDR3 sequence is CASSLAGGYEQYV. CDR3 sequence (DNA): TGTGCCAGCTCGCTAGCGGGGGGCTACGAGCAGTACGTC.

The chain carries TRBV29-1 and TRBJ1-1, with 7 nucleotides matching TRBD1. The germline CDR1 and CDR2 sequences are SQVTM and ANQGSEA. This CDR3 contains 12 residues. The J segment lost 3 bases and the V segment lost 5 bases, leaving 3 bases of the junction unmatched. CDR3 in DNA: TGCAGCGTTTGTGACAGGGACACTGAAGCTTTCTTT. Its translation is CSVCDRDTEAFF.

This clone came up a few times. The chain has TRBV2 and TRBJ2-5, with 13 bases matching TRBD2. The trim removed 6 bases at V and 1 base at J, leaving 5 bases unmatched. The CDR3 is 16 residues long. Germline CDR1 SNHLY, CDR2 FYNNEI. In nucleotides, the CDR3 is TGTGCCAGCAGCTCCGGACTAGCGGGGGCCCAAGAGACCCAGTACTTC. It yields the protein CASSSGLAGAQETQYF.

About this clone: One end of the junction does not line up with germline, which may come from a read error. The chain links TRBV10-2 to TRBJ2-3; TRBD1 might be the D (6 bases). This CDR3 region has 11 residues. Germline loops: CDR1 WSHSY, CDR2 SAAADI. CDR3 loop: CASSRGDTQYF. The DNA for the CDR3 is TGTGCCAGCAGTAGGGGGGATACGCAGTATTTT.

This chain connects TRBV28 to TRBJ1-1; D is unresolved. Looked up from germline, CDR1 is MDHEN and CDR2 is SYDVKM. CDR3 length: 13 amino acids. Trimming removed 2 bases from V and 8 bases from J, with 12 bases in between. The CDR3 spells CASSLMLAVEAFF. CDR3 nucleotide sequence: TGTGCCAGCAGTTTAATGCTCGCGGTCGAAGCTTTCTTT.

V and J are TRBV2 and TRBJ2-5, with 8 positions matching TRBD2. The CDR3 loop spans 14 amino acids. Germline CDR1 reads SNHLY; CDR2 reads FYNNEI. The trim removed 3 bases at V and 5 bases at J, leaving 5 bases unmatched. CDR3 DNA sequence: TGTGCCAGCAGTGAGCGGGGGGCAGGGGAGACCCAGTACTTC. Translated, it gives CASSERGAGETQYF.